These 16 T cell receptor beta chains originate from one sample sequenced in a study of shared clonotypes between healthy human individuals. TCRdb keeps only in-frame clones here, not all; method: immunoSEQ multiplex PCR. The table lists approximately 530,000 clones, 95% to 97% of them singletons. The specimen sequenced was naive CD4+ T cells sorted from blood. Specified subset: CD45RA+ positively selected. Every receptor here comes from a woman in her thirties in good health.

The chain has TRBV5-1 and TRBJ2-7; 9 nucleotides align to TRBD2. The CDR3 is 16 residues long. The germline CDR1 and CDR2 sequences are SGHRS and YFSETQ. V was pared by 0 bases and J by 2 bases, with 6 bases of the junction left unmatched. The CDR3 spells CASSLVASGIPYEQYF. The CDR3, as DNA: TGCGCCAGCAGCTTGGTGGCTAGCGGGATACCCTACGAGCAGTACTTC.

The genes are TRBV21-1 and TRBJ2-2; TRBD1, the D gene given by the table, was not confirmed from the DNA. TRBV21-1 is given as a pseudogene. The CDR3 covers 15 residues. The CDR3 loop reads CASSKAPANTGELFF. CDR3 DNA: TGTGCCAGCAGCAAAGCACCAGCGAACACCGGGGAGCTGTTTTTT.

The chain recombines TRBV5-1 with TRBJ1-1; the D is unclear. The V gene lost 4 bases and the J gene lost 6 bases, with 16 bases spanning the gap. This CDR3 is 14 amino acids long. From germline, CDR1 is SGHRS and CDR2 YFSETQ. CDR3 DNA: TGCGCCAGCAGCGTCGCGTTAGGGTCTCCTGAAGCTTTCTTT. This codes for CASSVALGSPEAFF.

The chain couples TRBV6-5 to TRBJ2-7; either TRBD1 or TRBD2 may fit D (5 bases each). The length of the CDR3 is 16 residues. CDR1 MNHEY and CDR2 SVGAGI come from the germline V gene. Between the trimmed V and J ends, which lost 2 bases and 3 bases, there was a span of 17 bases. The CDR3 sequence: CASSYGGSTGHYEQYF. The CDR3 DNA sequence: TGTGCCAGCAGTTACGGTGGGAGCACAGGACACTACGAGCAGTACTTC.

The chain couples TRBV27 to TRBJ2-7; possible D gene TRBD2, 5 bases. V shed 7 bases and J shed 3 bases, with 16 bases lying between them. This CDR3 is 14 amino acids long. Germline V gene lookup returns CDR1 MNHEY and CDR2 SMNVEV (reference sequence). The CDR3 reads CASTGLRAGYEQYF. CDR3 DNA: TGTGCCAGCACCGGACTTAGAGCAGGCTACGAGCAGTACTTC.

The chain uses TRBV5-1 and TRBJ2-1, with a possible D match to TRBD2 (6 bases). The CDR3 sequence is 13 residues long. V was shortened by 2 bases and J by 10 bases, with 13 bases between the two germline ends. Germline V gene lookup returns CDR1 SGHRS and CDR2 YFSETQ. CDR3 protein: CASSLTKRAEQFF. The CDR3 bases are TGCGCCAGCAGCTTAACTAAGCGGGCGGAGCAGTTCTTC.

V is TRBV19 and J is TRBJ1-3; D ambiguous. Germline V gene lookup returns CDR1 LNHDA and CDR2 SQIVND (reference sequence). With 8 bases removed from V and 2 bases from J, the gap between germline ends came to 13 bases. This CDR3 region has 14 residues. The DNA of the CDR3 is TGTGCCAGTGGCCGAATGGGGACTGGAAACACCATATATTTT. Its translation: CASGRMGTGNTIYF.

This rearrangement joins TRBV27 to TRBJ2-7; D is unresolved. V lost 1 base, J lost 1 base, and 11 bases lay in between. The CDR3 is made up of 15 amino acids. CDR1 and CDR2 from the germline V gene are MNHEY and SMNVEV (reference sequence). CDR3 in amino acids: CASSLYDPLSYEQYF. CDR3 coding DNA: TGTGCCAGCAGTTTATATGACCCTCTTTCCTACGAGCAGTACTTC.

This chain joins TRBV5-1 and TRBJ1-5; 9 nucleotides agree with TRBD1. The CDR3 runs to 15 residues. The germline CDR1 and CDR2 sequences are SGHRS and YFSETQ. V was pared by 0 bases and J by 4 bases, with 2 bases of the junction left unmatched. CDR3 DNA: TGCGCCAGCAGCTTGGGGACAGGGGAGAATCAGCCCCAGCATTTT. Amino acids: CASSLGTGENQPQHF.

The chain joins TRBV7-9 to TRBJ1-5; maybe TRBD1 (5 bases). V was trimmed by 0 bases and J by 7 bases, leaving 13 bases between them. CDR3 length equals 15 residues. The V gene's germline CDR1 is SEHNR and CDR2 FQNEAQ (reference sequence). The CDR3 DNA is TGTGCCAGCAGCTTAGCGAGTCCGGGGGTCCAGCCCCAGCATTTT. As protein: CASSLASPGVQPQHF.

CDR3 loop: CASSFGGSGNTIYF. CDR3 bases: TGTGCCAGCAGTTTCGGGGGCTCTGGAAACACCATATATTTT. The chain carries TRBV28 and TRBJ1-3; possibly TRBD1 for D (5 bases). Germline assignment: CDR1 MDHEN and CDR2 SYDVKM. The CDR3 is 14 residues long. Trimming left V 3 bases short and J 0 bases short, with 6 bases between.

A remark on this clone: The same CDR3 can be traced to other DNA sequences in this sample. This chain joins TRBV5-4 and TRBJ2-5; D is unclear. CDR3 length: 12 amino acids. The germline V and J ends were trimmed by 0 bases and 1 base, with 1 base remaining between them. Germline V gene data show CDR1 as SGHNT and CDR2 as YYREEE (reference sequence). The CDR3 nucleotides are TGTGCCAGCAGCTTGGCCCAAGAGACCCAGTACTTC. Translating it yields CASSLAQETQYF.

CDR3 loop: CASSQSGWTEQYF. In DNA, the CDR3 is TGTGCCAGCTCGCAGAGCGGGTGGACCGAGCAGTACTTC. The chain has TRBV18 and TRBJ2-5; D might be TRBD2 (6 bases). The J call is doubtful: the DNA matches TRBJ2-7 better. Germline CDR1 and CDR2: KGHSH and LQKENI. The CDR3 has 13 residues.

On this clone itself: The sample carries other DNA sequences with the same CDR3. The chain recombines TRBV28 with TRBJ1-2; 8 nucleotides agree with TRBD1. Germline loops: CDR1 MDHEN, CDR2 SYDVKM. Trimming removed 2 bases from V and 4 bases from J; junction bases left unmatched: 3. The CDR3 totals 14 residues. The CDR3 is CASSLPGGAYGYTF. CDR3 DNA sequence: TGTGCCAGCAGTTTACCAGGGGGCGCCTATGGCTACACCTTC.

The chain is built from TRBV6-5 and TRBJ2-2; D might be TRBD2 (5 bases). Germline assignment: CDR1 MNHEY and CDR2 SVGAGI. This CDR3 has 13 residues. Between the trimmed V and J ends, which lost 10 bases and 5 bases, there was a span of 14 bases. The CDR3 reads CATGLLVTGELFF. DNA of the CDR3: TGTGCCACCGGACTTCTAGTAACCGGGGAGCTGTTTTTT.

The V call is TRBV10-3, the J call TRBJ2-3; no reliable D call. The CDR3 covers 15 residues. V lost 0 bases to trimming and J lost 2 bases, with 9 bases between them. The germline CDR1 and CDR2 sequences are ENHRY and SYGVKD. The CDR3 region has the DNA TGTGCCATCAGTGAGTCCCCACAGCCCACAGATACGCAGTATTTT. As protein: CAISESPQPTDTQYF.